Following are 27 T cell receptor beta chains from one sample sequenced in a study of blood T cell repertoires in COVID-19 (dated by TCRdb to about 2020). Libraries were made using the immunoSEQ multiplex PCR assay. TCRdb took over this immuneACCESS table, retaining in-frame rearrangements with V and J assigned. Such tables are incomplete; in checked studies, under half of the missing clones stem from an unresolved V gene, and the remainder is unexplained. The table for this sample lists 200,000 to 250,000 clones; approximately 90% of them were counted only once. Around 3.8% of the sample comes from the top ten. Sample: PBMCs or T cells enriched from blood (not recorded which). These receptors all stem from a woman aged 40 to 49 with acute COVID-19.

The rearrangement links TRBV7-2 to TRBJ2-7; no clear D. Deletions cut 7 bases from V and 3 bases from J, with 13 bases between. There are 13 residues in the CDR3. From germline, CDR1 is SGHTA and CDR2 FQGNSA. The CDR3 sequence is CASTPQFDYEQYF. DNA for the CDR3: TGTGCCAGCACCCCCCAGTTTGACTACGAGCAGTACTTC.

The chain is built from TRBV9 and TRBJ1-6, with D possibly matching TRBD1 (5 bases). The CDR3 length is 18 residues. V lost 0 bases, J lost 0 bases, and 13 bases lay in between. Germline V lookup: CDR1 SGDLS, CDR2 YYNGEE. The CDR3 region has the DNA TGTGCCAGCAGCGTAGAGCAGGGTCTGAGCTCCTATAATTCACCCCTCCACTTT. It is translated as CASSVEQGLSSYNSPLHF.

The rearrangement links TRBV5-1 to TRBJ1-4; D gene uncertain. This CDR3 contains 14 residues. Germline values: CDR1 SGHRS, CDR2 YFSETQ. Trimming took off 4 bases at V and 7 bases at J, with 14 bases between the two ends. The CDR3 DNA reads TGCGCCAGCAGCCCCCAGACCCCGGGTGAAAAACTGTTTTTT. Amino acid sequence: CASSPQTPGEKLFF.

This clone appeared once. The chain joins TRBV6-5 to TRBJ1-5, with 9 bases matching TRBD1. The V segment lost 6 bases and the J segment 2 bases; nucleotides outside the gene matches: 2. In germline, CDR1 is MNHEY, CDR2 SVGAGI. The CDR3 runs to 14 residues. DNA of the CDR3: TGTGCCAGCAGCAGGGACAGGGGCAATCAGCCCCAGCATTTT. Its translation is CASSRDRGNQPQHF.

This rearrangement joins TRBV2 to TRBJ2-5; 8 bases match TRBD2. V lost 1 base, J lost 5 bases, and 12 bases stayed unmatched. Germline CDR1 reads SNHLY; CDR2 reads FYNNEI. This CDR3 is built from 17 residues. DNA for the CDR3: TGTGCCAGCAGTGAAGGGGGTTTAGCGGGGAGTTCTGAGACCCAGTACTTC. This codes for CASSEGGLAGSSETQYF.

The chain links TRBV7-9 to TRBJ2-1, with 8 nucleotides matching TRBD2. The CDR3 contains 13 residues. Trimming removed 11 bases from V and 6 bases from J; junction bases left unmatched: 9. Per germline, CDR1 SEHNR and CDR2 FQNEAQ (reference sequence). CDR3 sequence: CASRTGGPNEQFF. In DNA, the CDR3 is TGTGCCTCAAGGACGGGGGGGCCCAATGAGCAGTTCTTC.

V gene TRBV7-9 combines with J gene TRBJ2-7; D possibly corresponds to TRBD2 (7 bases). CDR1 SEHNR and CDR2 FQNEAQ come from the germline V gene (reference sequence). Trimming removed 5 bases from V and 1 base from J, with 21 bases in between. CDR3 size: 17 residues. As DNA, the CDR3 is TGTGCCAGCAGCCCCACGAGGGGGGGGGACATATCCTACGAGCAGTACTTC. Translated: CASSPTRGGDISYEQYF. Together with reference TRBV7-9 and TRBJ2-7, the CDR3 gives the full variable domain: DTGVSQNPRHKITKRGQNVTFRCDPISEHNRLYWYRQTLGQGPEFLTYFQNEAQLEKSRLLSDRFSAERPKGSFSTLEIQRTEQGDSAMYLCASSPTRGGDISYEQYFGPGTRLTVT.

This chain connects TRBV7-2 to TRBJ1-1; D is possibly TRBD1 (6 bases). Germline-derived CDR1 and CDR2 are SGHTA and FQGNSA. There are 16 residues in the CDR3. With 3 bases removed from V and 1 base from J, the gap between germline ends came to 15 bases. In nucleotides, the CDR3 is TGTGCCAGCAGCTTTTATCTGGACAGTTCGAACACTGAAGCTTTCTTT. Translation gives CASSFYLDSSNTEAFF.

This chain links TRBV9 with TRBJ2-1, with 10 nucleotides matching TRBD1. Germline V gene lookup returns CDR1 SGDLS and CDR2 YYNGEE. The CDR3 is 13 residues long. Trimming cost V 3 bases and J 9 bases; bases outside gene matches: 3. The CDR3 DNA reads TGTGCCAGCAGCGGACAGGGGGCTGGTGAGCAGTTCTTC. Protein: CASSGQGAGEQFF.

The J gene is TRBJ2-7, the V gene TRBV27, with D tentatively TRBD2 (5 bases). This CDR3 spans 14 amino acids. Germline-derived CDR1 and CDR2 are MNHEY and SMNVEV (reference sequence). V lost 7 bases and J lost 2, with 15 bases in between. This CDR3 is CASTWGGLPYEQYF. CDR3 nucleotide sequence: TGTGCCAGCACTTGGGGTGGACTCCCCTACGAGCAGTACTTC.

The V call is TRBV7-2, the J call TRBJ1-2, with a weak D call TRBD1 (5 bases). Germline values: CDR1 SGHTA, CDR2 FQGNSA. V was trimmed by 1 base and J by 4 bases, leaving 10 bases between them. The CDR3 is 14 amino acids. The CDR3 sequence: CASSLDPGGYGYTF. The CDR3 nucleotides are TGTGCCAGCAGCTTAGACCCCGGGGGCTATGGCTACACCTTC.

The CDR3 loop reads CASSNIDGISGNTIYF. The CDR3 DNA is TGTGCCAGTAGTAACATAGACGGGATCTCTGGAAACACCATATATTTT. The J gene is TRBJ1-3, the V gene TRBV19; no definite D call. Trimming took 4 bases from V and 0 from J, leaving 13 bases between them. Looked up from germline, CDR1 is LNHDA and CDR2 is SQIVND (reference sequence). The CDR3 runs 16 residues.

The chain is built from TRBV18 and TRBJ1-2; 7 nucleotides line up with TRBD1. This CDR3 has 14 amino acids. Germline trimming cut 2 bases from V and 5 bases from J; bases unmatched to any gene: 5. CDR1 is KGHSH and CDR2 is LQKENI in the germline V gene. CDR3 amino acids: CASSPGPQGYGYTF. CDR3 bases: TGTGCCAGCTCACCAGGACCACAGGGGTATGGCTACACCTTC.

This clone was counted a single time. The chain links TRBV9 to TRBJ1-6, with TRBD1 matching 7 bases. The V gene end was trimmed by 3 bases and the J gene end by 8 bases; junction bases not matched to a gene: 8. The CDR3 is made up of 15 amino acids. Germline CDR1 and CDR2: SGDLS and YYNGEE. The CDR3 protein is CASSGDSGVYSPLHF. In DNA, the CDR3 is TGTGCCAGCAGCGGGGACAGTGGGGTGTATTCACCCCTCCACTTT.

CDR3 bases: TGTGCCAGTAGTATTGCAGGGGCTGGAAACACCATATATTTT. This codes for CASSIAGAGNTIYF. The chain couples TRBV19 to TRBJ1-3, with D perhaps TRBD1 (6 bases). V was trimmed by 3 bases and J by 2 bases, leaving 8 bases between them. CDR1 and CDR2 (germline): LNHDA, SQIVND (reference sequence). There are 14 residues in the CDR3.

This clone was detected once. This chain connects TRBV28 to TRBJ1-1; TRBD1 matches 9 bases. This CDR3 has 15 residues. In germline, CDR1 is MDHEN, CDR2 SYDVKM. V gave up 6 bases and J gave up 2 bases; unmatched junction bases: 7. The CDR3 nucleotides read TGTGCCAGCAGATCCCCGGGACAGGGAAACACTGAAGCTTTCTTT. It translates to CASRSPGQGNTEAFF.

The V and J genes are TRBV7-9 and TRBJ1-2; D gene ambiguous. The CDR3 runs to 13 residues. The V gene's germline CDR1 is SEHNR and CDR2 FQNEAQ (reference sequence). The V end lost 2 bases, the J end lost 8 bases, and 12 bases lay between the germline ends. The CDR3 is CASSLNVGSGYTF. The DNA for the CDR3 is TGTGCCAGCAGCTTAAATGTCGGGTCCGGCTACACCTTC. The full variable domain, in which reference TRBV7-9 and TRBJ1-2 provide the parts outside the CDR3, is DTGVSQNPRHKITKRGQNVTFRCDPISEHNRLYWYRQTLGQGPEFLTYFQNEAQLEKSRLLSDRFSAERPKGSFSTLEIQRTEQGDSAMYLCASSLNVGSGYTFGSGTRLTVV.

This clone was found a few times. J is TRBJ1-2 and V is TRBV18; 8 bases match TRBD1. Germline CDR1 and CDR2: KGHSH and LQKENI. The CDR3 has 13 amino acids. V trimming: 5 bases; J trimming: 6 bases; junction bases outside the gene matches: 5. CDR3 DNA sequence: TGTGCCAGCTCATGGACAGGGCATGATGGCTACACCTTC. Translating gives CASSWTGHDGYTF.

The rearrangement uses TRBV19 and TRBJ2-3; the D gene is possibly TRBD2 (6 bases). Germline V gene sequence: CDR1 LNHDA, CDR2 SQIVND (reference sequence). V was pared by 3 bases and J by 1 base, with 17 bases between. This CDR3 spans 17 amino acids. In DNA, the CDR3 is TGTGCCAGTAGTATGGATAAGGCGGGGCGGGGCACAGATACGCAGTATTTT. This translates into CASSMDKAGRGTDTQYF.

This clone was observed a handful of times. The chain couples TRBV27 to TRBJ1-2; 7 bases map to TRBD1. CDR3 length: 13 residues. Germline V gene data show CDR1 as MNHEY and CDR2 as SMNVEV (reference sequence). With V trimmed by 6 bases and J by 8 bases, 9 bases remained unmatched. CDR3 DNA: TGTGCCAGCAGCCGTCTGACAGGGTGGGGCTACACCTTC. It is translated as CASSRLTGWGYTF.

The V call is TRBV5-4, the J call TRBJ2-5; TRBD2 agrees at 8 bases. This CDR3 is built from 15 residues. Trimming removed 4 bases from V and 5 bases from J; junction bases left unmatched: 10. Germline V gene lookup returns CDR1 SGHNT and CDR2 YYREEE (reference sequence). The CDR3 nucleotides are TGTGCCAGCAGCCCTTACGGGGGGGCCGCGGAGACCCAGTACTTC. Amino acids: CASSPYGGAAETQYF.

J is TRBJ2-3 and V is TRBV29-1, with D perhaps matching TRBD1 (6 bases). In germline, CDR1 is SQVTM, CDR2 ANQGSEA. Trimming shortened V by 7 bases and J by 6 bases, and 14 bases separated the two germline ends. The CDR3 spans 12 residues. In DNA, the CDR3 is TGCAGCGGCAACAGGGCTTCGGATACGCAGTATTTT. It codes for CSGNRASDTQYF.

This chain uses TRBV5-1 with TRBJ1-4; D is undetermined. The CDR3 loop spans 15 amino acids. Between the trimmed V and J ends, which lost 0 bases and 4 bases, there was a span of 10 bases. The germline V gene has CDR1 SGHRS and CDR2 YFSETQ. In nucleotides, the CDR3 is TGCGCCAGCAGCTTGGTGGGAGACGTTAATGAAAAACTGTTTTTT. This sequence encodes CASSLVGDVNEKLFF.

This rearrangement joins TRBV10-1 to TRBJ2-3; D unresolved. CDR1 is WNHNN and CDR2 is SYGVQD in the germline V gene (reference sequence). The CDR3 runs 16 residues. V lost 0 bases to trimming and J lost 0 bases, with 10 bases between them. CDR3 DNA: TGCGCCAGCAGTGAGTCAGGCAGGCCCAGCACAGATACGCAGTATTTT. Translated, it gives CASSESGRPSTDTQYF.

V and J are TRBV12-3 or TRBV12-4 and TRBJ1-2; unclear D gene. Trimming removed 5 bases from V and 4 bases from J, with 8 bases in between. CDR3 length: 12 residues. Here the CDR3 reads CASSPEFYGYTF. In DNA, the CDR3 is TGTGCCAGCAGTCCAGAATTCTATGGCTACACCTTC.

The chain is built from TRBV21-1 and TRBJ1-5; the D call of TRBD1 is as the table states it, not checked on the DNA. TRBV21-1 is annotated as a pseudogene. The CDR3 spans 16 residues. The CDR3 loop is CASSKAVDRAHQPQHF. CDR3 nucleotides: TGTGCCAGCAGCAAAGCCGTAGACAGGGCACATCAGCCCCAGCATTTT.

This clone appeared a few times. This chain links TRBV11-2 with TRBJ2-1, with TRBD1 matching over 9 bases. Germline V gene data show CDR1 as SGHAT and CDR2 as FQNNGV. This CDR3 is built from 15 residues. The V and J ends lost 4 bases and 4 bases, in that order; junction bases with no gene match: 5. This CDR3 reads CASSSRDRVYNEQFF. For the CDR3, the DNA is TGTGCCAGCAGCTCCCGGGACAGGGTGTACAATGAGCAGTTCTTC.